A selection of T cell receptor beta chains follows, all from one sample in a study of shared clonotypes between healthy human individuals. Assay used: immunoSEQ multiplex PCR; TCRdb lists only in-frame clones, some missing. The sample lists about 1.1 million clones, about 80% occurring once. Input material: memory CD4+ T cells from PBMCs. The origin of the receptors is a man aged 18 to 29 in good health. Some clones in this sample may be carry-over from other donors' samples. Both conserved end residues are part of each CDR3. A D gene is named only where the DNA matches it firmly. The listing skips clone size in some rows; elsewhere it reads once, few, many or a size class.

>few|TRBJ2-7|.|13|TRBV5-1
TGCGCCAGCAGCTTGACTTCAACCTACGAGCAGTACTTC
CASSLTSTYEQYF
>.|TRBJ2-1|TRBD2|16|TRBV6-5
TGTGCCAGCAGTTACATAGGAGCGGGAGCCCTCAATGAGCAGTTCTTC
CASSYIGAGALNEQFF
>few|TRBJ2-7|.|14|TRBV9
TGTGCCAGCAGCTACCGGGACGGAGGCTACGAGCAGTACTTC
CASSYRDGGYEQYF
>few|TRBJ2-7|TRBD2|14|TRBV7-2
TGTGCCAGCAGCTTAGGCCCTAGCGGCTACGAGCAGTACTTC
CASSLGPSGYEQYF
>.|TRBJ2-3|.|14|TRBV18
TGTGCCAGCTCACCCTTCAGGTACACAGATACGCAGTATTTT
CASSPFRYTDTQYF
>.|TRBJ1-4|TRBD1|14|TRBV5-4
TGTGCCAGCAGCTCCGGGACAGGAGGGGAAAAACTGTTTTTT
CASSSGTGGEKLFF
>.|TRBJ1-5|.|14|TRBV15
TGTGCCACCAGCATACAGACAGACCAGAAGCCCCAGCATTTT
CATSIQTDQKPQHF
>.|TRBJ2-3|.|14|TRBV5-1
TGCGCCAGCAGCTTGGTCTTTACGGCAGATACGCAGTATTTT
CASSLVFTADTQYF
>few|TRBJ2-2|.|15|TRBV6-6
TGTGCCAGCAGTGTCGGGCAGGGAGACACCGGGGAGCTGTTTTTT
CASSVGQGDTGELFF
>.|TRBJ2-7|.|14|TRBV7-3
TGTGCCAGCAGCTTCCGGGACGGTTCCTACGAGCAGTACTTC
CASSFRDGSYEQYF
>.|TRBJ1-1|.|13|TRBV5-1
TGCGCCAGCACCCGGGCGGGGAAGACTGAAGCTTTCTTT
CASTRAGKTEAFF
>many|TRBJ1-1|.|13|TRBV5-1
TGCGCCAGCAGCTTTACAGGGACCCTGGGAGCTTTCTTT
CASSFTGTLGAFF
>.|TRBJ2-3|.|13|TRBV5-8
TGTGCCAGCAGCTTGCGAGGGACAGATACGCAGTATTTT
CASSLRGTDTQYF
>.|TRBJ2-2|TRBD2|18|TRBV7-2
TGTGCCAGCAGCTTAGCTGGGCGACTAGCGGGAGGGCCCGGGGAGCTGTTTTTT
CASSLAGRLAGGPGELFF
>.|TRBJ1-2|.|14|TRBV11-2
TGTGCCAGCAGCTTCCAGGACAGTTTCGATGGCTACACCTTC
CASSFQDSFDGYTF
>.|TRBJ1-1|TRBD1|17|TRBV28
TGTGCCAGCAGTTTATTTTGGACAGGGAGAATGAACACTGAAGCTTTCTTT
CASSLFWTGRMNTEAFF
>.|TRBJ1-5|.|15|TRBV19
TGTGCCAGTAGTATAGACGAAAGGGACGATCAGCCCCAGCATTTT
CASSIDERDDQPQHF
>.|TRBJ1-5|TRBD1|15|TRBV28
TGTGCCAGCAGCAGGGGACAGGGAACAAGTTTGCCCCAGCATTTT
CASSRGQGTSLPQHF
>.|TRBJ1-1|.|13|TRBV30
TGTGCCTGGAGTGGGGCGCCGAACACTGAAGCTTTCTTT
CAWSGAPNTEAFF
>.|TRBJ2-5|.|16|TRBV4-2
TGTGCCAGCAGCCAACCCGAGGGGGGGTTCCGGGAGACCCAGTACTTC
CASSQPEGGFRETQYF
>.|TRBJ2-3|TRBD2|14|TRBV7-2
TGTGCCAGCAGCTCTAGCGGGAGGTCAGATACGCAGTATTTT
CASSSSGRSDTQYF
>few|TRBJ2-7|TRBD1|12|TRBV29-1
TGCAGCGTGACCGGGACAGACTACGAGCAGTACTTC
CSVTGTDYEQYF
>few|TRBJ2-2|TRBD2|16|TRBV5-1
TGCGCCAGCAGCTTGGTAGCGGGAGGGATGACCGGGGAGCTGTTTTTT
CASSLVAGGMTGELFF